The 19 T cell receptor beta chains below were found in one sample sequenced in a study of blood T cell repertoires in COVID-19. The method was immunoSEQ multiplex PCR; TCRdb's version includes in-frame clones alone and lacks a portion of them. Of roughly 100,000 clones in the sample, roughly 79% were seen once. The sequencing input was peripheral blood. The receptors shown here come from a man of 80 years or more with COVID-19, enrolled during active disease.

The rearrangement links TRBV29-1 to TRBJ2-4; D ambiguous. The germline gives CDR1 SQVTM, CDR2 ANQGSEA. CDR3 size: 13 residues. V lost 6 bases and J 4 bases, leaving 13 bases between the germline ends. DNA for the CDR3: TGCAGCGTGGAGCCCCTTGTAAAAAACATTCAGTACTTC. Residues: CSVEPLVKNIQYF.

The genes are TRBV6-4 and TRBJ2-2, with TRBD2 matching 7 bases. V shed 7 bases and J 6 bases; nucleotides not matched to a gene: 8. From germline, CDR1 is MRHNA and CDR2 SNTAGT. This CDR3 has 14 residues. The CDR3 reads CASTPSRGAGELFF. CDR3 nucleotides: TGTGCCAGCACCCCCTCCCGGGGGGCCGGGGAGCTGTTTTTT.

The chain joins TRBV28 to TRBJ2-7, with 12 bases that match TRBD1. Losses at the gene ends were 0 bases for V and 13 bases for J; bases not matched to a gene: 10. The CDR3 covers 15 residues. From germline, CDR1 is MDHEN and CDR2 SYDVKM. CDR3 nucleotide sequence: TGTGCCAGCAGTTTATGGGGGACAGGGGGCGCGAATGGATACTTC. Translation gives CASSLWGTGGANGYF.

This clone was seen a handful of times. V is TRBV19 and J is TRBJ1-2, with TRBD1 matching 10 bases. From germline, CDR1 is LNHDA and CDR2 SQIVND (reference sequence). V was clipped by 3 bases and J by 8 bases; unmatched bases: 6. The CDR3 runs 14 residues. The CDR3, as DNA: TGTGCCAGTAGTATGGGAAGACAGGGGGCAGGCTACACCTTC. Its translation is CASSMGRQGAGYTF.

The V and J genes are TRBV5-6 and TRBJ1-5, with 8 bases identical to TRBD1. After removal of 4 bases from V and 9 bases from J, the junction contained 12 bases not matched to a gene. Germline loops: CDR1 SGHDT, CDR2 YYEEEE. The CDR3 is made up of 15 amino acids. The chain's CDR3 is CASSQRGLRGPPQHF. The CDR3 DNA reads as TGTGCCAGCAGCCAGAGAGGGCTCAGGGGGCCGCCCCAGCATTTT.

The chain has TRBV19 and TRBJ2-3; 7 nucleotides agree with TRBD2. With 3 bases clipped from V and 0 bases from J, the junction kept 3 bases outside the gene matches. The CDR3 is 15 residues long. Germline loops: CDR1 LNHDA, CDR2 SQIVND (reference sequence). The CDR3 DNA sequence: TGTGCCAGTAGTATCCAGCGGGGTAGCACAGATACGCAGTATTTT. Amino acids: CASSIQRGSTDTQYF. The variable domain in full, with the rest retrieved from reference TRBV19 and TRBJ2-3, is DGGITQSPKYLFRKEGQNVTLSCEQNLNHDAMYWYRQDPGQGLRLIYYSQIVNDFQKGDIAEGYSVSREKKESFPLTVTSAQKNPTAFYLCASSIQRGSTDTQYFGPGTRLTVL.

CDR3 residues: CASSLRVKGGLAATDTQYF. CDR3 DNA: TGTGCCAGCAGCTTAAGAGTGAAAGGAGGACTAGCGGCCACAGATACGCAGTATTTT. The chain couples TRBV7-2 to TRBJ2-3; 10 nucleotides match TRBD2. The CDR3 runs 19 residues. Germline V CDR1 and CDR2: SGHTA, FQGNSA. Losses at the gene ends were 2 bases for V and 2 bases for J; bases not matched to a gene: 13.

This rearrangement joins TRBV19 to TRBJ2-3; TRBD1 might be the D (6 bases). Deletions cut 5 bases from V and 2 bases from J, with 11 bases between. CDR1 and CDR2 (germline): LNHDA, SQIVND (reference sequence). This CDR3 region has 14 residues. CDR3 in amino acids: CASSLPGDTDTQYF. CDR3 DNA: TGTGCCAGTAGTCTCCCAGGGGACACAGATACGCAGTATTTT.

CDR3 region: CASSHARKRQARDEQFF. In DNA form, the CDR3 reads TGTGCCAGCAGCCACGCACGTAAGAGACAGGCGCGAGATGAGCAGTTCTTC. The gene calls are TRBV3-1 (or the pseudogene TRBV3-2) and TRBJ2-1; maybe TRBD1 (6 bases). The CDR3 runs 17 residues. V was shortened by 3 bases and J by 8 bases, with 23 bases between the two germline ends. The germline CDR1 and CDR2 sequences are LGHDT and YNNKEL (reference sequence).

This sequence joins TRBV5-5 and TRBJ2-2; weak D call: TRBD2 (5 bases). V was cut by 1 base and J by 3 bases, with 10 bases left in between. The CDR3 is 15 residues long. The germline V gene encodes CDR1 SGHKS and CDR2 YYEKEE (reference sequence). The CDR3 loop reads CASSLNPGYTGELFF. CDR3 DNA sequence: TGTGCCAGCAGCTTGAATCCGGGGTACACCGGGGAGCTGTTTTTT.

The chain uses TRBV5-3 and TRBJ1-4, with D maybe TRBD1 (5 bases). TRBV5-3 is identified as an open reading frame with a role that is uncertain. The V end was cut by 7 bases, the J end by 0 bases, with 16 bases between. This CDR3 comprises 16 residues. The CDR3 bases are TGTGCCAGACGGGGGGATCCCGATGCAACTAATGAAAAACTGTTTTTT. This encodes CARRGDPDATNEKLFF.

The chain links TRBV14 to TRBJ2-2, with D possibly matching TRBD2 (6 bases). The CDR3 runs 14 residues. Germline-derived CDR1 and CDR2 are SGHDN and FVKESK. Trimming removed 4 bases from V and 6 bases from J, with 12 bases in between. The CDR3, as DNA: TGTGCCAGCAGCCCCCGACTAGATGCCGGGGAGCTGTTTTTT. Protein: CASSPRLDAGELFF.

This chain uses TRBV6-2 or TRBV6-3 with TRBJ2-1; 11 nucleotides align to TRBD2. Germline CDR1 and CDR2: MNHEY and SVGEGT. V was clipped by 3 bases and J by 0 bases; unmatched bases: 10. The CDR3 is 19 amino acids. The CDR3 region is CASSYDLAGGTSSYNEQFF. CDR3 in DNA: TGTGCCAGCAGTTATGATCTAGCGGGGGGAACAAGCTCCTACAATGAGCAGTTCTTC.

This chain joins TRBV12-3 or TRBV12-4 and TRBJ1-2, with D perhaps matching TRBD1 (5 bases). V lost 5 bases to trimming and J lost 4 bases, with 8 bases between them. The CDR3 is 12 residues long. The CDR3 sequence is CASSITGYGYTF. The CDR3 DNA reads TGTGCCAGCAGTATCACAGGCTATGGCTACACCTTC.

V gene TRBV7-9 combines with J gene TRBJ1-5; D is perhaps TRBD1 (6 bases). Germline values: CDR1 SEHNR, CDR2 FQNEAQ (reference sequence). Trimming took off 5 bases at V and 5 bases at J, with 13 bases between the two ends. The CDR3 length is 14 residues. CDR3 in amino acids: CASSPGTYDQPQHF. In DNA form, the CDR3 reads TGTGCCAGCAGCCCAGGGACATACGATCAGCCCCAGCATTTT.

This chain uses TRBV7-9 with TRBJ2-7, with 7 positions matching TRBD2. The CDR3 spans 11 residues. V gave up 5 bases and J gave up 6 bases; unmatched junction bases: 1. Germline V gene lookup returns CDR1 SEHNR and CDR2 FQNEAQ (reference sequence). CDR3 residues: CASSPGGEQYF. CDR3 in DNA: TGTGCCAGCAGCCCGGGGGGCGAGCAGTACTTC.

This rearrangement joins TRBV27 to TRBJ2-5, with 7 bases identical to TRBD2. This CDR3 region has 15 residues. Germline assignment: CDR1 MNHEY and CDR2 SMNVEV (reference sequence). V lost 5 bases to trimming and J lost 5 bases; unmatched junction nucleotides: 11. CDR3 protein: CASSPPGGGGETQYF. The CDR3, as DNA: TGTGCCAGCAGTCCCCCCGGCGGGGGAGGGGAGACCCAGTACTTC.

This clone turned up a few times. Written as DNA, the CDR3 is TGTGCCAGCAGCTCCGGACTCGGTATTACTAGCACAGATACGCAGTATTTT. It translates to CASSSGLGITSTDTQYF. The rearrangement links TRBV7-3 to TRBJ2-3; tentative D call: TRBD2 (5 bases). The CDR3 length is 17 residues. Per the germline V gene, CDR1 is SGHTA and CDR2 is FQGTGA. Trimming left V 4 bases short and J 0 bases short, with 17 bases between.

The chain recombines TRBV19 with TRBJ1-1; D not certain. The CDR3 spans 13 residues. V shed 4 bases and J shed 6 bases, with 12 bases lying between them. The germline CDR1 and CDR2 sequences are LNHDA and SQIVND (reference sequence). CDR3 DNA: TGTGCCAGTAGTACGCGGTCTCGTCCTGAAGCTTTCTTT. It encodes CASSTRSRPEAFF.